The text below deals with one T cell receptor (beta chain). CDR1 and CDR2 from the germline V gene are SGHVS and FNYEAQ. The junction had 15 bases not matched to a gene; V was cut back by 5 bases and J by 8 bases. The CDR3 extends over 16 amino acids. The authors' processing: Counts of nucleated cells, estimated from reference gene primer amplification, were obtained. The data were produced by immunoSEQ multiplex PCR, yet TCRdb's version contains in-frame clones alone and is incomplete. The DNA was the basis for D and trimming; V, J and clone size are from that table. Counted here are roughly 100,000 clones, 70% to 90% occurring once; the ten biggest clones make up around 2%. This entry belongs to a study of blood T cell repertoires in COVID-19. About the study: Samples representing acute and convalescent COVID-19 were sourced from the United States, Italy and Spain. From T cells, B-cell-depleted T cells, or PBMCs came the material, which was cDNA or gDNA.

This rearrangement joins TRBV7-6 to TRBJ1-2, with 9 bases fitting TRBD1. This clonotype was sampled from a man over 45 with active COVID-19. The sequencing input was peripheral blood. Written as DNA, the CDR3 is TGTGCCAGCAGCCGAGGGGGTAGGGACAGGGCAAAAGGCTACACCTTC. Translating gives CASSRGGRDRAKGYTF.